Each of the 26 T cell receptor beta chains below was sequenced from the same sample in a study of blood T cell repertoires in COVID-19. Here immunoSEQ multiplex PCR was the method, and the copy in TCRdb shows in-frame clones only, minus some. The table lists 250,000 to 300,000 clones, 85% to 90% of them singletons. The sample was peripheral blood. These receptors came from a woman aged 30 to 39 with COVID-19, enrolled during active disease.

This rearrangement joins TRBV28 to TRBJ2-3; no reliable D call. Between the trimmed V and J ends, which lost 1 base and 0 bases, there was a span of 11 bases. The germline gives CDR1 MDHEN, CDR2 SYDVKM. This CDR3 has 16 amino acids. The CDR3 nucleotides read TGTGCCAGCAGTTTATCGTCCGGTTCTAGCACAGATACGCAGTATTTT. This gives the protein CASSLSSGSSTDTQYF.

V gene TRBV6-2 or TRBV6-3 combines with J gene TRBJ2-2; TRBD1 aligns across 9 bases. This CDR3 has 17 amino acids. V shed 4 bases, J shed 6 bases, and the junction held 12 bases outside the gene matches. In germline, CDR1 is MNHEY, CDR2 SVGEGT. The CDR3 sequence: CASSSIQGALTAGELFF. The CDR3, as DNA: TGTGCCAGCAGTTCCATACAGGGGGCGCTGACCGCCGGGGAGCTGTTTTTT.

The chain is built from TRBV27 and TRBJ2-7, with D possibly being TRBD1 (5 bases). V gave up 3 bases and J gave up 5 bases, with 14 bases separating them. There are 14 residues in the CDR3. Germline values: CDR1 MNHEY, CDR2 SMNVEV (reference sequence). CDR3 DNA sequence: TGTGCCAGCAGTTTTTCAGGGTTGCGCGACGAGCAGTACTTC. This codes for CASSFSGLRDEQYF.

This chain uses TRBV6-6 with TRBJ2-3; 10 positions agree with TRBD2. In germline, CDR1 is MNHNY, CDR2 SVGAGI (reference sequence). The CDR3 sequence is 15 residues long. J lost 5 bases, V lost 6 bases, and 8 bases had no gene match. DNA of the CDR3: TGTGCCAGCAGGGGGCCTTTAGCGGGGGGAGATACGCAGTATTTT. Residues: CASRGPLAGGDTQYF.

CDR3 bases: TGTGCCAGCAGTTCGGGACAGATGAACACTGAAGCTTTCTTT. As protein: CASSSGQMNTEAFF. The gene calls are TRBV6-2 or TRBV6-3 and TRBJ1-1; 7 bases align to TRBD1. Germline CDR1 is MNHEY and CDR2 is SVGEGT. The CDR3 consists of 14 residues. With 4 bases clipped from V and 0 bases from J, the junction kept 2 bases outside the gene matches.

The chain carries TRBV27 and TRBJ2-7; TRBD2 agrees at 10 bases. Germline V gene data show CDR1 as MNHEY and CDR2 as SMNVEV (reference sequence). The V segment lost 7 bases and the J segment 5 bases; nucleotides outside the gene matches: 11. The CDR3 is 15 residues long. The CDR3 bases are TGTGCCAGCAATCCCCGGGGAGCGGGAGGGAACGAGCAGTACTTC. It is translated as CASNPRGAGGNEQYF.

As DNA, the CDR3 is TGTGCCAGCAGCTTAGCCGGGTATCAGCCCCAGCATTTT. Protein: CASSLAGYQPQHF. The chain links TRBV7-8 to TRBJ1-5, with no clear D. V was trimmed by 0 bases and J by 5 bases, leaving 5 bases between them. Germline V CDR1 and CDR2: SGHVS, FQNEAQ. CDR3 length: 13 residues.

This clone was detected a few times. The J gene is TRBJ1-2, the V gene TRBV6-2 or TRBV6-3; 7 bases are a match to TRBD1. V lost 5 bases, J lost 7 bases, and 7 bases stayed unmatched. CDR3 size: 13 residues. The V gene's germline CDR1 is MNHEY and CDR2 SVGEGT. The CDR3 loop is CASSTRQGLGYTF. DNA of the CDR3: TGTGCCAGCAGTACCCGACAGGGTCTTGGCTACACCTTC.

The chain recombines TRBV4-2 with TRBJ2-3; 12 bases agree with TRBD2. CDR3 length: 19 residues. Germline CDR1 is LGHNA and CDR2 is YNFKEQ. Trimming cost V 4 bases and J 1 base; bases outside gene matches: 12. As DNA, the CDR3 is TGTGCCAGCAGCCTTAAGGGACTAGCGGGTAGTTCGGGCACAGATACGCAGTATTTT. Residues: CASSLKGLAGSSGTDTQYF.

The sample holds one count of this clone. This chain links TRBV11-2 with TRBJ2-7; a possible D gene is TRBD2 (5 bases). Trimming took off 0 bases at V and 2 bases at J, with 11 bases between the two ends. Germline CDR1 SGHAT, CDR2 FQNNGV. This CDR3 spans 15 amino acids. Here the CDR3 reads CASSLERGQTYEQYF. The DNA for the CDR3 is TGTGCCAGCAGCTTAGAGCGAGGGCAGACCTACGAGCAGTACTTC.

V usage is TRBV4-2 and J usage is TRBJ1-5; no definite D call. Per germline, CDR1 LGHNA and CDR2 YNFKEQ. V was clipped by 2 bases and J by 2 bases, with 4 bases between them. The CDR3 runs to 13 residues. The CDR3 spells CASSQRRNQPQHF. As DNA, the CDR3 is TGTGCCAGCAGCCAACGTCGCAATCAGCCCCAGCATTTT.

The chain couples TRBV4-1 to TRBJ2-7; 11 bases map to TRBD2. V shed 1 base, J shed 2 bases, and the junction held 4 bases outside the gene matches. This CDR3 spans 16 amino acids. Germline V gives CDR1 MGHRA, CDR2 YSYEKL. The CDR3 bases are TGCGCCAGCAGCCAAGGACTAGCGGGAAGGGCCTACGAGCAGTACTTC. It encodes CASSQGLAGRAYEQYF.

This clone was detected only a few times. The V call is TRBV11-2, the J call TRBJ1-1, with D possibly TRBD1 on 5 matching bases. From germline, CDR1 is SGHAT and CDR2 FQNNGV. The CDR3 runs 13 residues. The V end was cut by 5 bases, the J end by 7 bases, with 14 bases between. CDR3 in amino acids: CASSLLGAGEAFF. As DNA, the CDR3 is TGTGCCAGCAGCCTCCTAGGGGCCGGTGAAGCTTTCTTT.

The chain has TRBV3-1 (or the pseudogene TRBV3-2) and TRBJ2-1; 7 positions agree with TRBD2. Losses at the gene ends were 2 bases for V and 0 bases for J; bases not matched to a gene: 1. The CDR3 spans 15 residues. Germline V CDR1 and CDR2: LGHDT, YNNKEL (reference sequence). In nucleotides, the CDR3 is TGTGCCAGCAGCCAAAGCGGGACCTCCTACAATGAGCAGTTCTTC. It encodes CASSQSGTSYNEQFF.

The chain couples TRBV21-1 to TRBJ1-1; the table's D call, TRBD1, has no DNA check behind it. TRBV21-1 is a pseudogene locus. This CDR3 comprises 13 residues. CDR3 loop: CASSKETPQGAFF. In DNA form, the CDR3 reads TGTGCCAGCAGCAAAGAGACTCCTCAGGGAGCTTTCTTT.

The V and J genes are TRBV7-9 and TRBJ2-7; 9 nucleotides line up with TRBD2. The CDR3 is 18 residues long. Looked up from germline, CDR1 is SEHNR and CDR2 is FQNEAQ (reference sequence). V lost 2 bases to trimming and J lost 2 bases; unmatched junction nucleotides: 13. DNA for the CDR3: TGTGCCAGCAGCTTAAATACCGTCGGCGGGAGGGTTGCCTACGAGCAGTACTTC. Amino acids: CASSLNTVGGRVAYEQYF.

This sequence joins TRBV30 and TRBJ1-2; D call uncertain. Germline CDR1 and CDR2: GTSNPN and SVGIG (reference sequence). There are 11 residues in the CDR3. The V end was cut by 2 bases, the J end by 5 bases, with 6 bases between. CDR3 amino acids: CAWSSQYGYTF. CDR3 DNA: TGTGCCTGGAGTTCGCAGTATGGCTACACCTTC.

V is TRBV7-9 and J is TRBJ2-2; the D is unclear. This CDR3 has 14 residues. The V gene's germline CDR1 is SEHNR and CDR2 FQNEAQ (reference sequence). V was cut by 5 bases and J by 1 base, with 8 bases left in between. CDR3 coding DNA: TGTGCCAGCAGCCAATCAGGGAACACCGGGGAGCTGTTTTTT. This codes for CASSQSGNTGELFF.

The chain has TRBV19 and TRBJ2-1, with D maybe TRBD2 (7 bases). The CDR3 runs to 15 residues. CDR1 LNHDA and CDR2 SQIVND come from the germline V gene (reference sequence). Trimming removed 3 bases from V and 9 bases from J, with 18 bases in between. Here the CDR3 DNA reads TGTGCCAGTAGTATGACAGGACTAGTGGCGGGTGAGCAGTTCTTC. It encodes CASSMTGLVAGEQFF.

This chain connects TRBV5-1 to TRBJ1-4; TRBD1 might be the D (6 bases). V lost 4 bases to trimming and J lost 6 bases, with 13 bases between them. The germline gives CDR1 SGHRS, CDR2 YFSETQ. The CDR3 has 14 residues. CDR3 sequence reads: CASSVGGVDEKLFF. CDR3 nucleotides: TGCGCCAGCAGCGTAGGGGGAGTGGATGAAAAACTGTTTTTT.

As for this clone: The identical CDR3 is also encoded by other nucleotide sequences in the sample. The gene calls are TRBV18 and TRBJ1-1, with TRBD1 as a possible D gene (6 bases). In germline, CDR1 is KGHSH, CDR2 LQKENI. The CDR3 has 14 amino acids. Trimming removed 4 bases from V and 1 base from J, with 10 bases in between. The CDR3 DNA reads TGTGCCAGCTCACTGGACAGACAGAACACTGAAGCTTTCTTT. Protein product: CASSLDRQNTEAFF.

The chain employs TRBV2 and TRBJ2-1; 9 bases are shared with TRBD2. The CDR3 extends over 16 amino acids. After removal of 1 base from V and 2 bases from J, the junction contained 3 bases not matched to a gene. Germline V gene sequence: CDR1 SNHLY, CDR2 FYNNEI. The CDR3 DNA is TGTGCCAGCAGTGAAGAGACTAGCGGTGCCTACAATGAGCAGTTCTTC. Its translation is CASSEETSGAYNEQFF.

The chain combines TRBV9 with TRBJ2-5; possible D gene TRBD1, 5 bases. Germline V CDR1 and CDR2: SGDLS, YYNGEE. Trimming pared 4 bases from V and 3 bases from J, leaving 10 bases between. The length of the CDR3 is 13 residues. The CDR3 loop reads CASSPLREETQYF. The DNA of the CDR3 is TGTGCCAGCAGCCCACTCAGGGAAGAGACCCAGTACTTC.

This clone has a handful of counts. The rearrangement joins TRBV9 to TRBJ1-4, with no clear D. The CDR3 covers 11 residues. V was trimmed by 5 bases and J by 8 bases, leaving 7 bases between them. The germline V gene encodes CDR1 SGDLS and CDR2 YYNGEE. The CDR3 DNA reads as TGTGCCAGCAGTGCCGGGGAAAAACTGTTTTTT. It translates to CASSAGEKLFF.

The rearrangement uses TRBV7-3 and TRBJ2-7, with 11 bases that match TRBD1. Germline loops: CDR1 SGHTA, CDR2 FQGTGA. The CDR3 consists of 14 residues. J was trimmed by 5 bases and V by 5 bases; bases with no gene match: 5. CDR3 sequence reads: CASSPGQGVDEQYF. CDR3 nucleotides: TGTGCCAGCAGCCCGGGACAGGGGGTCGACGAGCAGTACTTC.

The rearrangement joins TRBV6-5 to TRBJ2-3, with D perhaps TRBD1 (6 bases). Per the germline V gene, CDR1 is MNHEY and CDR2 is SVGAGI. The V end was cut by 5 bases, the J end by 9 bases, with 12 bases between. This CDR3 spans 12 amino acids. The CDR3 region has the DNA TGTGCCAGCAGTATGGACAGCCAAACGCAGTATTTT. This gives the protein CASSMDSQTQYF.